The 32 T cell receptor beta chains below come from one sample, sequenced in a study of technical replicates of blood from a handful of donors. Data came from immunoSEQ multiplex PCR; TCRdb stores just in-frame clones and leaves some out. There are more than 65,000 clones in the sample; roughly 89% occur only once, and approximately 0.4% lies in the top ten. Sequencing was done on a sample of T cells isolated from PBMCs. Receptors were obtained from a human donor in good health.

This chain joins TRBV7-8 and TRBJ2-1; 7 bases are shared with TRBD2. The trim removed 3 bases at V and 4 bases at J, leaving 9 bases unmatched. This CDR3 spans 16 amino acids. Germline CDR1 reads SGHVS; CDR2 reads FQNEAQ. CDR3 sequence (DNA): TGTGCCAGCAGCTTCAGGCGGGAGACTGGGTACAATGAGCAGTTCTTC. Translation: CASSFRRETGYNEQFF.

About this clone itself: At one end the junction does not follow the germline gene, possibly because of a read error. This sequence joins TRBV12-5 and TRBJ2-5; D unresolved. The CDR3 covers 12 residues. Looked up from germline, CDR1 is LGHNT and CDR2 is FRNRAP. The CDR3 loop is CASGLNYWPNDF. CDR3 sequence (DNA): TGTGCTAGTGGTTTGAATTATTGGCCCAACGACTTC.

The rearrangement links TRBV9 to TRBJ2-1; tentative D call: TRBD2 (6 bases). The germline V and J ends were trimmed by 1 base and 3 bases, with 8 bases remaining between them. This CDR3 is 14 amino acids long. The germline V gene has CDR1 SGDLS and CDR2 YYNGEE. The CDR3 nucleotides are TGTGCCAGCAGCGTAACGGACTACTACAATGAGCAGTTCTTC. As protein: CASSVTDYYNEQFF.

Written as DNA, the CDR3 is TGTGCCTGGAGGCTGGGACAGGGCTACGAGCAGTACTTC. It encodes CAWRLGQGYEQYF. The rearrangement joins TRBV30 to TRBJ2-7; 9 positions match TRBD1. There are 13 residues in the CDR3. Germline V gene data show CDR1 as GTSNPN and CDR2 as SVGIG (reference sequence). The ends lost 3 bases at V and 3 bases at J; junction bases unmatched: 3.

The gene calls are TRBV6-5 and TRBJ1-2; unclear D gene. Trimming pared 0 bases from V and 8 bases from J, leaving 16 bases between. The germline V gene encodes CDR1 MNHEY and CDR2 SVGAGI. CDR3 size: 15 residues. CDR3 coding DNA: TGTGCCAGCAGTTACTCGATTACGGAGCCCTACGGCTACACCTTC. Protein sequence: CASSYSITEPYGYTF.

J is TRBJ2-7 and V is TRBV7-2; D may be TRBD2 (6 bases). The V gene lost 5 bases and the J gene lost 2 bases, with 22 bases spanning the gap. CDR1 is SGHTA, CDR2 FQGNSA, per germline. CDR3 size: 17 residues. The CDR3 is CASSRWVSGSSTYEQYF. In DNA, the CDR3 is TGTGCCAGCAGCAGATGGGTGAGCGGGTCTTCCACCTACGAGCAGTACTTC.

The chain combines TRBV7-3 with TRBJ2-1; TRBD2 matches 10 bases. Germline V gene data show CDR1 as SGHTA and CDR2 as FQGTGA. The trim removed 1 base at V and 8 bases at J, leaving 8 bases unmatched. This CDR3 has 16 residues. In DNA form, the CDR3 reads TGTGCCAGCAGCTTAAGATCTAGCGGGAGTATATATGAGCAGTTCTTC. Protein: CASSLRSSGSIYEQFF.

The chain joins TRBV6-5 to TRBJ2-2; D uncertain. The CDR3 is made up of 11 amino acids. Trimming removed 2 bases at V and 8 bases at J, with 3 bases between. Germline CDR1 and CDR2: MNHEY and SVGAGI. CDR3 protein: CASSYQGELFF. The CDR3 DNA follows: TGTGCCAGCAGTTACCAGGGGGAGCTGTTTTTT.

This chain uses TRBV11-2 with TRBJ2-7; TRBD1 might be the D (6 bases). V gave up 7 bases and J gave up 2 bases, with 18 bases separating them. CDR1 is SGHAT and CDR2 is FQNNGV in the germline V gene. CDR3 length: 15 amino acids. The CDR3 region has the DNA TGTGCCAGCAACCATAGACAGGAATTAACCTACGAGCAGTACTTC. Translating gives CASNHRQELTYEQYF.

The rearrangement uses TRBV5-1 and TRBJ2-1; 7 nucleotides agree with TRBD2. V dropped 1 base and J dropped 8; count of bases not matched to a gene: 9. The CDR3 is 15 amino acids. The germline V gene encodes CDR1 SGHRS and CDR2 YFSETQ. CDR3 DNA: TGCGCCAGCAGCTTGAGAGGGAGGGCCGAGGATGAGCAGTTCTTC. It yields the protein CASSLRGRAEDEQFF.

The CDR3 here is CASSQDELADYNEQFF. The DNA for the CDR3 is TGCGCCAGCAGCCAAGATGAACTAGCGGATTACAATGAGCAGTTCTTC. J is TRBJ2-1 and V is TRBV4-1; 8 bases fit TRBD2. The germline V gene has CDR1 MGHRA and CDR2 YSYEKL. V trimming: 0 bases; J trimming: 4 bases; junction bases outside the gene matches: 5. The CDR3 is 16 residues long.

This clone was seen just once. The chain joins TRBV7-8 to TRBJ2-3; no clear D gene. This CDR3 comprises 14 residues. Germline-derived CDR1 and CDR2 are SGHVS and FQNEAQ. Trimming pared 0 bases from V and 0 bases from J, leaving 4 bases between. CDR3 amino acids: CASSLAASTDTQYF. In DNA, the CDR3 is TGTGCCAGCAGCTTAGCGGCTAGCACAGATACGCAGTATTTT.

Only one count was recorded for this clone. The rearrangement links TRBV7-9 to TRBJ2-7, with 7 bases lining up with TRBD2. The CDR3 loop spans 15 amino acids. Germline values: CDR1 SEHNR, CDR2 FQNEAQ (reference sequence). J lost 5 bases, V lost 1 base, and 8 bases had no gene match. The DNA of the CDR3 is TGTGCCAGCAGCTTAGTTGGCGGGAGTGTCCACGAGCAGTACTTC. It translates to CASSLVGGSVHEQYF.

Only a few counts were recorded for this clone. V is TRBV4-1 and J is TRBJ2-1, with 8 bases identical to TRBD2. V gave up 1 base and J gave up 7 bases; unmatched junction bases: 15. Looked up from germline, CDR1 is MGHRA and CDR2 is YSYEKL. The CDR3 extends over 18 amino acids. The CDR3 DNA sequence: TGCGCCAGCAGCCAAGTTGACTTAGGGCTAGCGGGCGCTAATGAGCAGTTCTTC. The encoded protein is CASSQVDLGLAGANEQFF.

CDR3 in amino acids: CASSRGLAGGSLKETQYF. The DNA of the CDR3 is TGCGCCAGCAGCAGGGGACTAGCGGGAGGAAGCCTTAAAGAGACCCAGTACTTC. This rearrangement joins TRBV5-1 to TRBJ2-5, with TRBD2 matching over 15 bases. The CDR3 runs 18 residues. The germline gives CDR1 SGHRS, CDR2 YFSETQ. V gave up 4 bases and J gave up 3 bases; unmatched junction bases: 10.

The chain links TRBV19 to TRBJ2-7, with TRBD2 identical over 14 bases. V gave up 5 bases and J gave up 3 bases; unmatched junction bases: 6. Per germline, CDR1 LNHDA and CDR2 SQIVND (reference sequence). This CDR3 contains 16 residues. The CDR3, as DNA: TGTGCCAGTAGTGAGGCCGGGACTAGCGGGAGCTACGAGCAGTACTTC. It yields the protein CASSEAGTSGSYEQYF.

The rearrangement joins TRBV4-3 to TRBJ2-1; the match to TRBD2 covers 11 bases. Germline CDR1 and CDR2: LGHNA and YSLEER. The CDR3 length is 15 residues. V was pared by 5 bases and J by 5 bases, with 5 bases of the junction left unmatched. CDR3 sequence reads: CASSNLLAGDNEQFF. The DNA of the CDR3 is TGCGCCAGCAGCAACTTACTAGCGGGAGACAATGAGCAGTTCTTC.

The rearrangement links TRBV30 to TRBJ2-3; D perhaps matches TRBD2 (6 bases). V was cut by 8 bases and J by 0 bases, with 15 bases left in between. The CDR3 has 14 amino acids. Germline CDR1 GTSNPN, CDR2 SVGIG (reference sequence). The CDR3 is CAITGALSTDTQYF. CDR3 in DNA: TGTGCCATAACGGGAGCCCTTAGCACAGATACGCAGTATTTT. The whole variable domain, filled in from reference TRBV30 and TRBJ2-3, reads SQTIHQWPATLVQPVGSPLSLECTVEGTSNPNLYWYRQAAGRGLQLLFYSVGIGQISSEVPQNLSASRPQDRQFILSSKKLLLSDSGFYLCAITGALSTDTQYFGPGTRLTVL.

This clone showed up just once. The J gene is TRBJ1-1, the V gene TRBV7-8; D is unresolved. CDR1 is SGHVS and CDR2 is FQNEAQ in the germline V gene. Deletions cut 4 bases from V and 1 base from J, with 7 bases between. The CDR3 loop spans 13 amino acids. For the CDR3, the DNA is TGTGCCAGCAGCTCTCTCAGGAACACTGAAGCTTTCTTT. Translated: CASSSLRNTEAFF. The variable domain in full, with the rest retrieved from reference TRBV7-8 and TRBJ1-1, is GAGVSQSPRYKVAKRGQDVALRCDPISGHVSLFWYQQALGQGPEFLTYFQNEAQLDKSGLPSDRFFAERPEGSVSTLKIQRTQQEDSAVYLCASSSLRNTEAFFGQGTRLTVV.

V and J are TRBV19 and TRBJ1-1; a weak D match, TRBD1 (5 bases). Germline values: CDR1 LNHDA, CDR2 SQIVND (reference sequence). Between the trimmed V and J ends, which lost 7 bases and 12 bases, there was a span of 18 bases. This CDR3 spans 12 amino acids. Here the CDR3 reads CASNPGGGRTFF. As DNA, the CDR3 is TGTGCCAGTAACCCTGGTGGGGGGAGAACTTTCTTT.

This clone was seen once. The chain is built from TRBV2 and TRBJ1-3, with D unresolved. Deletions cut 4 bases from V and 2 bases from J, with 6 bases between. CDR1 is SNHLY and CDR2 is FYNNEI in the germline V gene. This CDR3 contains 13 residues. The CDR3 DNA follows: TGTGCCAGCAGTGCCAGTACTGGAAACACCATATATTTT. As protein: CASSASTGNTIYF.

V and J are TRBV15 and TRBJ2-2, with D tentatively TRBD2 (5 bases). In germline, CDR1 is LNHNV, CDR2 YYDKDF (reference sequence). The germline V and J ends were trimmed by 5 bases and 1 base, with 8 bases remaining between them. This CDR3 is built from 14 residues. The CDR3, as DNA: TGTGCCACCAGCCTCCGGGAGAACACCGGGGAGCTGTTTTTT. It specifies CATSLRENTGELFF.

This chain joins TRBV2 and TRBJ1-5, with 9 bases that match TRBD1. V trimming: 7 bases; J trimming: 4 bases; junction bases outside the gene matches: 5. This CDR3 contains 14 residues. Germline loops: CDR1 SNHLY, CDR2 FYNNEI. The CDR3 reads CASKSGTGNQPQHF. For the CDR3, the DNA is TGTGCCAGCAAAAGTGGGACAGGGAATCAGCCCCAGCATTTT.

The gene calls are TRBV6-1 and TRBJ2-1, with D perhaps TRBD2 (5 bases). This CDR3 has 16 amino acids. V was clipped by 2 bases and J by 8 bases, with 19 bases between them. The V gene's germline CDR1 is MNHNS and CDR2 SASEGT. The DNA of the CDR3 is TGTGCCAGCAGTGAAAAACGGACTCCTGGGGTCGATGAGCAGTTCTTC. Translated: CASSEKRTPGVDEQFF.

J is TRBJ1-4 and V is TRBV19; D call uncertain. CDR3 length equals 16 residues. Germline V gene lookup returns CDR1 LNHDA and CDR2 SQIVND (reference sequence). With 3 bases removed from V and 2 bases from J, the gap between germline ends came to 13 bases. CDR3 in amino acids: CASSMMSSGTNEKLFF. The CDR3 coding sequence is TGTGCCAGTAGTATGATGTCTTCCGGGACTAATGAAAAACTGTTTTTT. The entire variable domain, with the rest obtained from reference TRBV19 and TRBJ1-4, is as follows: DGGITQSPKYLFRKEGQNVTLSCEQNLNHDAMYWYRQDPGQGLRLIYYSQIVNDFQKGDIAEGYSVSREKKESFPLTVTSAQKNPTAFYLCASSMMSSGTNEKLFFGSGTQLSVL.

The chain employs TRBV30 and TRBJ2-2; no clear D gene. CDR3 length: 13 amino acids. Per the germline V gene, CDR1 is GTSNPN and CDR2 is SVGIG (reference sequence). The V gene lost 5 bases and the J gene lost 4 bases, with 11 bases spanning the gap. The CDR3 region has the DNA TGTGCCTGGCTTTCAGGATCCACCGGGGAGCTGTTTTTT. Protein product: CAWLSGSTGELFF.

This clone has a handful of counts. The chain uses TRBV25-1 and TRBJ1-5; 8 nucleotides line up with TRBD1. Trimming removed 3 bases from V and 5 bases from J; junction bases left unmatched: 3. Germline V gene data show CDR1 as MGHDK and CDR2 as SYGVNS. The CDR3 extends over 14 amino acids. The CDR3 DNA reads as TGTGCCAGCAGTGACTCGGACAGGGATCAGCCCCAGCATTTT. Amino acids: CASSDSDRDQPQHF.

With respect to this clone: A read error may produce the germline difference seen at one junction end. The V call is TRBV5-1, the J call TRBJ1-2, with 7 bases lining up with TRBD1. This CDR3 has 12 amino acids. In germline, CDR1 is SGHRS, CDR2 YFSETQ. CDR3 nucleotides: TGCGCCAGCAGCCATGACAGGGCCGATCCCTTCTTC. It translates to CASSHDRADPFF.

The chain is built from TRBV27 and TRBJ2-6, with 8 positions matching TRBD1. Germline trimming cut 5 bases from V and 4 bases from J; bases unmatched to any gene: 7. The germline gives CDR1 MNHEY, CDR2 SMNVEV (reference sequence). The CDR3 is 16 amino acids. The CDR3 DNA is TGTGCCAGCAGTGGGAACAGGGGGAGGGGGGCCAACGTCCTGACTTTC. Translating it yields CASSGNRGRGANVLTF.

CDR3 coding DNA: TGTGCCACCGGGACAGCTACTGAAGCTTTCTTT. Translation gives CATGTATEAFF. The chain couples TRBV6-6 to TRBJ1-1; TRBD1 matches 7 bases. Germline values: CDR1 MNHNY, CDR2 SVGAGI (reference sequence). With V trimmed by 10 bases and J by 5 bases, 4 bases remained unmatched. This CDR3 has 11 amino acids.

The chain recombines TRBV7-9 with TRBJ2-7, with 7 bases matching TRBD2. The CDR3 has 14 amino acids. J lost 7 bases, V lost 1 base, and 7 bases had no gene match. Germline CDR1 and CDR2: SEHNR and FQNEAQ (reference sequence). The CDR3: CASSLGPAGSEQYF. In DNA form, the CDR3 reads TGTGCCAGCAGCTTAGGTCCAGCGGGAAGTGAGCAGTACTTC.

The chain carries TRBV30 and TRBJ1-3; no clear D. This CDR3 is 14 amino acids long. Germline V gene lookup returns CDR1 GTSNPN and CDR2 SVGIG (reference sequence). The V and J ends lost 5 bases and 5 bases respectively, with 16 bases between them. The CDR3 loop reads CAWGLGSTRNTIYF. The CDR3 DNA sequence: TGTGCCTGGGGACTGGGATCAACGAGAAACACCATATATTTT.